These T cell receptor beta chains were read from a single sample in a study of blood T cell repertoires in COVID-19. The table came from immunoSEQ multiplex PCR; TCRdb's copy has only in-frame clones and leaves some out. The sample has 150,000 to 200,000 clones, roughly 79% seen once. Sequenced sample: peripheral blood. Receptors originate from a woman of 80 years or more with COVID-19, enrolled during active disease. CDR3s include the opening cysteine and the closing phenylalanine or tryptophan. A D gene is named only where the DNA matches it firmly.

TRBV5-4	TRBD2	TRBJ2-3	TGTGCCAGCAGCTCGCGACTAGCGGGGGCAACAGATACGCAGTATTTT	CASSSRLAGATDTQYF
TRBV6-1	NA	TRBJ2-2	TGTGCCAGCAGTGAAGGGGGCGGTCACACCGGGGAGCTGTTTTTT	CASSEGGGHTGELFF
TRBV10-3	TRBD1	TRBJ1-5	TGTGCCATCAGTCCAACAGGGGAGGATCAGCCCCAGCATTTT	CAISPTGEDQPQHF
TRBV15	NA	TRBJ1-5	TGTGCCACCAGCAGAGAACAGGTAGGGCGGGATGATCAGCCCCAGCATTTT	CATSREQVGRDDQPQHF
TRBV3-1/TRBV3-2	TRBD1	TRBJ1-1	TGTGCCAGCAGCCTACAGGGGGGGGGCACTGAAGCTTTCTTT	CASSLQGGGTEAFF
TRBV7-2	TRBD2	TRBJ2-5	TGTGCCAGCAGCTCGGGACTAGCGGGCCCAGAGACCCAGTACTTC	CASSSGLAGPETQYF
TRBV28	NA	TRBJ1-2	TGTGCCAGCAGCAGTAGTATATCAGGGGTAGAAGGCTACACCTTC	CASSSSISGVEGYTF
TRBV28	NA	TRBJ2-5	TGTGCCAGCAGCCGGGGCAGGGGTGAGACCCAGTACTTC	CASSRGRGETQYF
TRBV11-2	TRBD2	TRBJ2-1	TGTGCCAGCAGTTATAGCGGGGGAGTAGGCAATGAGCAGTTCTTC	CASSYSGGVGNEQFF
TRBV11-1	TRBD1	TRBJ2-5	TGTGCCAGCAGCTCGGACAGGAGGGAGACCCAGTACTTC	CASSSDRRETQYF